Ten or more counts support the clone carrying this T cell receptor beta chain. Its antigen is not identified. This sample was included in a study of T cell repertoires in cytomegalovirus infection. Study-level information: CMV infection and matching HLA type were both indicated by public TCR beta signatures. Study conclusions and caveats: Within the response measured ex vivo, HLA-C-restricted CMV-specific TCR beta clonotypes were dominant.

Per the germline V gene, CDR1 is SGHTA and CDR2 is FQGNSA. The CDR3 spans 16 residues. The V and J ends lost 3 bases and 2 bases respectively, with 16 bases between them. TCRdb reprocessed the reads via MiXCR and lists one record per CDR3 protein. The sample contains about half a million distinct CDR3 sequences, roughly a third of which appear only once. The receptor's source is a human donor in good health (CMV status not recorded). Some clones in this sample may be carry-over from other donors' samples. This rearrangement joins TRBV7-2 to TRBJ2-5; D may be TRBD1 (6 bases). This specimen was cultured PBMCs, taken from culture after CMV antigen stimulation. The CDR3, as DNA: TGTGCCAGCAGCTTTAGCTGGGGGCGGGCTCAAGAGACCCAGTACTTC. Its translation is CASSFSWGRAQETQYF. Full variable domain (remainder filled in from reference TRBV7-2 and TRBJ2-5): GAGVSQSPSNKVTEKGKDVELRCDPISGHTALYWYRQSLGQGLEFLIYFQGNSAPDKSGLPSDRFSAERTGGSVSTLTIQRTQQEDSAVYLCASSFSWGRAQETQYFGPGTRLLVL.